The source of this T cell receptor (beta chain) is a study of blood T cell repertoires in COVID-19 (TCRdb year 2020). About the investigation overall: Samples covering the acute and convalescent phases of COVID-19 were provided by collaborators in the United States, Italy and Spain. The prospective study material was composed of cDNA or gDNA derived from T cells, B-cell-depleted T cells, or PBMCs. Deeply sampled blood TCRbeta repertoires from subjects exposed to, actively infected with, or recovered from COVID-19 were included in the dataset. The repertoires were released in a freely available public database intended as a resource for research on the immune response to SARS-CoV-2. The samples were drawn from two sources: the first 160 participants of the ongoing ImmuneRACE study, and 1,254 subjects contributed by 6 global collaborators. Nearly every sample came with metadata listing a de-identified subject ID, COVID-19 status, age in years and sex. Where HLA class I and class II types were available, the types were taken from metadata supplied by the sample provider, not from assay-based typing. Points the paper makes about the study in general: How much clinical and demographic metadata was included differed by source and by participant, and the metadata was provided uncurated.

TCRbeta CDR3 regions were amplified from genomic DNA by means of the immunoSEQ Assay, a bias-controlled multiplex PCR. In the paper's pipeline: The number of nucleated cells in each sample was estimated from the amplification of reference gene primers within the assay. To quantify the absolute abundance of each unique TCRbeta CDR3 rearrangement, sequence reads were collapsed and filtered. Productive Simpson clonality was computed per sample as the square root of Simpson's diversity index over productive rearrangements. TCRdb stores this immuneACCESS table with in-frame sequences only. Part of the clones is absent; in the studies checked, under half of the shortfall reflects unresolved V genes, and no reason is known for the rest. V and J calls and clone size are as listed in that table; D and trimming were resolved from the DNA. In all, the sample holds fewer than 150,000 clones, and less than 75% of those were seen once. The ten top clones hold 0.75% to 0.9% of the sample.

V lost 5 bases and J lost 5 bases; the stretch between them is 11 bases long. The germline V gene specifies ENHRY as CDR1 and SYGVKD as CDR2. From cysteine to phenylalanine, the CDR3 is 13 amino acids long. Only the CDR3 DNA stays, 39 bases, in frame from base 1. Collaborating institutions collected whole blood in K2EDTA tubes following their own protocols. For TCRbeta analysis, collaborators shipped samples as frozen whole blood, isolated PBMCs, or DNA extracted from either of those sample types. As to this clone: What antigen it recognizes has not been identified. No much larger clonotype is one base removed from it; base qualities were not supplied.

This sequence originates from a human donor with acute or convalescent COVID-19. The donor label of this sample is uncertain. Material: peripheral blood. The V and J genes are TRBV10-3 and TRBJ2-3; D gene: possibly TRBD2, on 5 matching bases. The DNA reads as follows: TGTGCCATCAGTCCCCCTGAGGGAGATACGCAGTATTTT. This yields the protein CAISPPEGDTQYF.